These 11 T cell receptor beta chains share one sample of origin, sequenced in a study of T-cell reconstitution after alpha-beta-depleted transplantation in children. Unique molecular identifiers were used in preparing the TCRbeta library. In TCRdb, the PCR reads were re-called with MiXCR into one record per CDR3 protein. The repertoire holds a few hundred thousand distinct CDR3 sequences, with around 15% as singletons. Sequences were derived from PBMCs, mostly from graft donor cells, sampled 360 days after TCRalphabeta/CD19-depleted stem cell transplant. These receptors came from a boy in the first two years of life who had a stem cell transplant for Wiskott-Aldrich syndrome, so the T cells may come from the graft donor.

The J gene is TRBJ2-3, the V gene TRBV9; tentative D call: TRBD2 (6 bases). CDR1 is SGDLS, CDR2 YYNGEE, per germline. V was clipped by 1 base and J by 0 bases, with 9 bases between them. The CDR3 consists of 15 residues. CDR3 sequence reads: CASSVTGVSTDTQYF. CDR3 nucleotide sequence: TGTGCCAGCAGCGTAACGGGGGTTAGCACAGATACGCAGTATTTT.

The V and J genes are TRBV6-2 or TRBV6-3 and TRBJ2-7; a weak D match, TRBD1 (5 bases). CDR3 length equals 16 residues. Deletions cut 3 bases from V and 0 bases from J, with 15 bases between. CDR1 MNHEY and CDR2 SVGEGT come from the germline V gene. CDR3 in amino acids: CASSYLRQTSSYEQYF. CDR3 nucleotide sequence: TGTGCCAGCAGTTATTTACGACAGACGAGCTCCTACGAGCAGTACTTC.

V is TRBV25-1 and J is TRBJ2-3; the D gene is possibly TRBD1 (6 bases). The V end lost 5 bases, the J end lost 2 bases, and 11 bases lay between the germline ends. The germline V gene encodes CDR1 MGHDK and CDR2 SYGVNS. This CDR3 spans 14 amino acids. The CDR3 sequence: CASSRDIFTDTQYF. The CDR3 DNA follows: TGTGCCAGCAGTCGGGACATCTTCACAGATACGCAGTATTTT.

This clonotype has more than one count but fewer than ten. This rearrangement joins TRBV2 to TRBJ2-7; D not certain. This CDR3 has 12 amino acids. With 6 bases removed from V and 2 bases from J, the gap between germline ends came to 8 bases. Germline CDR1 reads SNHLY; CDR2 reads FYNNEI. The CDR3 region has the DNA TGTGCCAGCAGGGGGAATGCCTACGAGCAGTACTTC. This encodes CASRGNAYEQYF.

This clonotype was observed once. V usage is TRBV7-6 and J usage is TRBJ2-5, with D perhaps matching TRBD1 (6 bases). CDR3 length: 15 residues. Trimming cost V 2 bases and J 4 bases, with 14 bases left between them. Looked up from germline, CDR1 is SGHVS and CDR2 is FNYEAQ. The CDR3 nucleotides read TGTGCCAGCAGCTTACGGGCACAGGGCCGAGAGACCCAGTACTTC. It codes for CASSLRAQGRETQYF.

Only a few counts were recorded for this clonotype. The CDR3 DNA is TGTGCCAGCAGCGTATACCCCCCCGGGACTAGCGGGACGGGAGAAGAGACCCAGTACTTC. Translating gives CASSVYPPGTSGTGEETQYF. The chain recombines TRBV9 with TRBJ2-5; 13 bases align to TRBD2. The V and J ends lost 1 base and 3 bases, in that order; junction bases with no gene match: 15. This CDR3 spans 20 amino acids. CDR1 and CDR2 (germline): SGDLS, YYNGEE.

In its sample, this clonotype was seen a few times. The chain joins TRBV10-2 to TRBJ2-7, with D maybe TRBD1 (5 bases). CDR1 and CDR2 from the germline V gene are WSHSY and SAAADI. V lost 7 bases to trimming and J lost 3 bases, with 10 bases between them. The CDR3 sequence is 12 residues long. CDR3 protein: CASTSRDYEQYF. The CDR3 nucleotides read TGCGCCAGCACATCCAGGGACTACGAGCAGTACTTC.

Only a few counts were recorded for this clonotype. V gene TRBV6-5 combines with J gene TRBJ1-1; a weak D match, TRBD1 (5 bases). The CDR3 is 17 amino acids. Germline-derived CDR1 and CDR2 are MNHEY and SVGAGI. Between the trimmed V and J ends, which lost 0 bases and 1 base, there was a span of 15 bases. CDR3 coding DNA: TGTGCCAGCAGTTACTCGAGATTCAGGGTTACGAACACTGAAGCTTTCTTT. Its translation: CASSYSRFRVTNTEAFF.

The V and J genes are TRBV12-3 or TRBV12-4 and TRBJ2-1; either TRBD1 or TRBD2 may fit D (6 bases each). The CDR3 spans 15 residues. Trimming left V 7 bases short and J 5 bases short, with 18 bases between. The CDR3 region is CASTEWGRDHNEQFF. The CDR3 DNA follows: TGTGCCAGCACTGAATGGGGGCGGGACCACAATGAGCAGTTCTTC.

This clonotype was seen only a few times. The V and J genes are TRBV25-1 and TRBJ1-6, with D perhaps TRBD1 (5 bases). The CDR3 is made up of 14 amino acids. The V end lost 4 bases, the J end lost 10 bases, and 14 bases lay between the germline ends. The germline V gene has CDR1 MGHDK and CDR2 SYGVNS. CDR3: CASSASARDSPLHF. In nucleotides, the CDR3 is TGTGCCAGCAGTGCCAGTGCAAGGGACTCACCCCTCCACTTT.

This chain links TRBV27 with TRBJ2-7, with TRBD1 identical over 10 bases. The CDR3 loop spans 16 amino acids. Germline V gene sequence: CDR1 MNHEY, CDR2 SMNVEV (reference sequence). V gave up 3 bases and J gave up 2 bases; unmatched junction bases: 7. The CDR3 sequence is CASSFVRTGGTYEQYF. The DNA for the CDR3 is TGTGCCAGCAGTTTTGTCCGGACAGGGGGAACCTACGAGCAGTACTTC.